The rows below give T cell receptor beta chains drawn from one sample of a study of technical replicates of blood from a handful of donors. TCRdb keeps only in-frame clones here, not all; method: immunoSEQ multiplex PCR. This table holds some 98,000 clones, around 95% found once. Specimen: T cells isolated from PBMCs. The receptors stem from a human donor in good health. CDR3s include the opening cysteine and the closing phenylalanine or tryptophan. Fields, in order: clone size, D gene, J gene, V gene, CDR3 DNA, CDR3 protein. The D gene is left open where the match is weak. The size of a clone is reported for some rows only, either as once, few or many, or as a class for expanded clones.

NA	TRBD1	TRBJ1-1	TRBV5-6	TGTGCCAGCAGCCGGGACAGAGAAACACTTCGGAACACTGAAGCTTTCTTT	CASSRDRETLRNTEAFF
NA	NA	TRBJ2-1	TRBV19	TGTGCCAGTAGTATTCGGTCAGCGGCTAAGCAGTTCTTC	CASSIRSAAKQFF
NA	NA	TRBJ2-1	TRBV19	TGTGCCAGTAGTAAACCAGGTTTGCCCAATGAGCAGTTCTTC	CASSKPGLPNEQFF
NA	NA	TRBJ2-4	TRBV28	TGTGCCAGCAACCTGGCAGGGGCTGAAAACATTCAGTACTTC	CASNLAGAENIQYF
NA	NA	TRBJ2-7	TRBV28	TGTGCCAGCAGAAGCGGGTCCTACGAGCAGTACTTC	CASRSGSYEQYF
NA	NA	TRBJ1-1	TRBV11-3	TGTGCCAGCAGCCCCGAGGGGGGGCTGAACACTGAAGCTTTCTTT	CASSPEGGLNTEAFF
NA	NA	TRBJ2-7	TRBV14	TGTGCCAGCAGCCAAGATTATTTCGAGCAGTACTTC	CASSQDYFEQYF
NA	NA	TRBJ2-7	TRBV28	TGTGCCAGCAGTATGGGGGGACGGGTCTACGAGCAGTACTTC	CASSMGGRVYEQYF
NA	TRBD1	TRBJ2-5	TRBV19	TGTGCCAGTAGTTGGAACAGGGGACCCCAAGAGACCCAGTACTTC	CASSWNRGPQETQYF
NA	NA	TRBJ1-5	TRBV6-5	TGTGCCAGCAGTTATTTCGCAGGGGAACCGCCCCAGCATTTT	CASSYFAGEPPQHF
once	TRBD2	TRBJ2-1	TRBV2	TGTGCCAGCAGCGTGAGGACTAGCGGGAGTCACAATGAGCAGTTCTTC	CASSVRTSGSHNEQFF
once	NA	TRBJ2-1	TRBV6-5	TGTGCCAGCAGCGTAGGGAGGAGCTCCTACAATGAGCAGTTCTTC	CASSVGRSSYNEQFF
NA	NA	TRBJ2-1	TRBV5-4	TGTGCCAGCAGCTTGCGAGTAGCGGCGAGCTCCTACAATGAGCAGTTCTTC	CASSLRVAASSYNEQFF
NA	NA	TRBJ1-3	TRBV9	TGTGCCAGCAGCGTAGCCGGAGGGGACTTACTCTCTGGAAACACCATATATTTT	CASSVAGGDLLSGNTIYF
NA	NA	TRBJ1-5	TRBV10-3	TGTGCCATCAGGCCCAGGCGTGACACATATAGCAATCAGCCCCAGCATTTT	CAIRPRRDTYSNQPQHF
NA	TRBD2	TRBJ2-7	TRBV2	TGTGCCAGCAGTGGGCTAGCGGGCCTACTTTCCTACGAGCAGTACTTC	CASSGLAGLLSYEQYF
NA	NA	TRBJ2-6	TRBV6-5	TGTGCCAGCAGACCCGGTTACTCTGGGGCCAACGTCCTGACTTTC	CASRPGYSGANVLTF
NA	NA	TRBJ1-1	TRBV10-1	TGCGCCAGCAGACGTTGGGCGACGAACACTGAAGCTTTCTTT	CASRRWATNTEAFF
once	TRBD1	TRBJ1-1	TRBV7-9	TGTGCCAGCAGCCTAGGACAGGGGATCGGCACTGAAGCTTTCTTT	CASSLGQGIGTEAFF
once	NA	TRBJ2-7	TRBV4-2	TGTGCCAGCAGCCAAGGAGGGGGAGTCTACGAGCAGTACTTC	CASSQGGGVYEQYF